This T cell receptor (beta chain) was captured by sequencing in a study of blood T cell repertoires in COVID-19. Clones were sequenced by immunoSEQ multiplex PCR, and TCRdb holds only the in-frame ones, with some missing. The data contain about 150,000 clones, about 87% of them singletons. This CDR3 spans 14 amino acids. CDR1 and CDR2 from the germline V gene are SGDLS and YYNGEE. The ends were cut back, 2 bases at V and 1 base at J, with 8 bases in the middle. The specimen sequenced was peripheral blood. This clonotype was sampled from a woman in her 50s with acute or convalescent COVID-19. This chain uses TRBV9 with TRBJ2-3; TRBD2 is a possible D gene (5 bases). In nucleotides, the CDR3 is TGTGCCAGCAGCGTTGGAGCGGGCACAGATACGCAGTATTTT. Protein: CASSVGAGTDTQYF. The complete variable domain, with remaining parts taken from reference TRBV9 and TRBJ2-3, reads DSGVTQTPKHLITATGQRVTLRCSPRSGDLSVYWYQQSLDQGLQFLIQYYNGEERAKGNILERFSAQQFPDLHSELNLSSLELGDSALYFCASSVGAGTDTQYFGPGTRLTVL.